This TCR beta chain derives from a study of vaccination and CD4 T cells after COVID-19. Background on the study: Samples were taken after vaccination, a median of approximately 70 days after dose two, with a range of 14 to 241.

The Oncomine TCR Beta short-read assay sequenced DNA from cultured CD4+ T cells. MiXCR, applied by TCRdb to the PCR reads, yields one record per CDR3 protein. The data show around 27,000 distinct CDR3 sequences, roughly 38% seen once. In regard to this clonotype: Antigen specificity is unknown.

Looked up from germline, CDR1 is SGHNT and CDR2 is YENEEA. This CDR3 comprises 13 residues. The germline V and J ends were trimmed by 2 bases and 1 base, with 4 bases remaining between them. The time point denotes: late sampling 161 to 241 days after vaccination in a few convalescent patients. The treatment was: approximately 10-day PBMC culture with coronavirus spike peptide pools or control peptides (ViraFEST assay). Per well, a few million PBMCs were cultured in the presence of roughly 9 IU/ml IL-2 and 8 to 10 ug/ml peptide pools. This receptor was taken from a human donor who had recovered from COVID-19. The sequencing here drew on CD4+ T cells from blood, cultured in vitro, taken about 7 months after SARS-CoV-2 vaccination. The V call is TRBV11-3, the J call TRBJ2-3; D gene ambiguous. In DNA form, the CDR3 reads TGTGCCAGCAGCTTATTCGGCACAGATACGCAGTATTTT. Translating it yields CASSLFGTDTQYF.